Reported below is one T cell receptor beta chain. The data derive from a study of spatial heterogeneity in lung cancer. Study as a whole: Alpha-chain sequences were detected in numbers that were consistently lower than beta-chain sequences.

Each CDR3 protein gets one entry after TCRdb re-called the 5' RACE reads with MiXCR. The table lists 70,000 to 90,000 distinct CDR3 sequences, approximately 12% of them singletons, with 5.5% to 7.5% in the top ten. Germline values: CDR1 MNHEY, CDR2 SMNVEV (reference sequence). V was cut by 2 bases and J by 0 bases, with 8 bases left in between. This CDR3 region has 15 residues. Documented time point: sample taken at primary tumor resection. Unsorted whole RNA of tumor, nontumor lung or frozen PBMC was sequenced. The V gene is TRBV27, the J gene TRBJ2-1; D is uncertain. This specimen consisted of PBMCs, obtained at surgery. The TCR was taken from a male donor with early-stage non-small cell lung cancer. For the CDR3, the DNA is TGTGCCAGCAGTTTACGGCAAAACTCCTACAATGAGCAGTTCTTC. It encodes CASSLRQNSYNEQFF.